The sequence of this T cell receptor beta chain was determined in a study of technical replicates of blood from a few donors. Only in-frame clones appear in the TCRdb table, and some are missing; sequencing was by immunoSEQ multiplex PCR. The sample carries 70,000 to 80,000 clones, 80% to 95% recorded once. Material: T cells isolated from PBMCs. This TCR derives from a human donor in good health.

The CDR3 loop is CASSVGGGRRAGELFF. The CDR3 DNA follows: TGTGCCAGCAGCGTAGGAGGAGGGCGACGGGCCGGGGAGCTGTTTTTT. This chain links TRBV9 with TRBJ2-2; the D gene is possibly TRBD2 (6 bases). This CDR3 is 16 amino acids long. Germline-derived CDR1 and CDR2 are SGDLS and YYNGEE. Trimming took 0 bases from V and 6 from J, leaving 15 bases between them.